Below, 29 T cell receptor beta chains from the same sample are listed, as sequenced in a study of blood T cell repertoires in COVID-19 (dated by TCRdb to 2019 to 2021). The library relied on the immunoSEQ multiplex PCR assay. Held by TCRdb, this immuneACCESS table contains in-frame sequences only and omits some clones. Under half of the omission traces to an unresolved V gene where checked; the cause of the rest is unknown. The sample table records over 85,000 clones; roughly 90% of these occur just once. Clones ranked in the top ten supply roughly 14% of the sample. What was sequenced was peripheral blood. All receptors come from a male donor with acute or convalescent COVID-19.

In DNA form, the CDR3 reads TGTGCCAGCAGCCCCGGTTGGACAGACAATGAGCAGTTCTTC. This codes for CASSPGWTDNEQFF. The chain carries TRBV7-9 and TRBJ2-1; weak D call: TRBD1 (6 bases). This CDR3 spans 14 amino acids. Germline V CDR1 and CDR2: SEHNR, FQNEAQ (reference sequence). Trimming took off 5 bases at V and 5 bases at J, with 13 bases between the two ends.

The J gene is TRBJ1-6, the V gene TRBV2; perhaps TRBD1 as D (6 bases). V gave up 7 bases and J gave up 7 bases, with 17 bases separating them. The CDR3 is 15 residues long. Germline V gene data show CDR1 as SNHLY and CDR2 as FYNNEI. The CDR3 sequence: CASNQQGLRNSPLHF. The CDR3 nucleotides are TGTGCCAGCAACCAACAGGGATTACGGAATTCACCCCTCCACTTT.

A single count supports this clone. J is TRBJ2-7 and V is TRBV29-1; D not certain. Germline V gene sequence: CDR1 SQVTM, CDR2 ANQGSEA. The CDR3 has 12 amino acids. V lost 3 bases and J 2 bases, leaving 8 bases between the germline ends. CDR3 region: CSVEVSAYEQYF. CDR3 in DNA: TGCAGCGTTGAGGTGTCAGCCTACGAGCAGTACTTC.

V usage is TRBV5-4 and J usage is TRBJ2-1; 8 bases align to TRBD1. Trimming took 2 bases from V and 5 from J; bases not matched to a gene: 6. The germline gives CDR1 SGHNT, CDR2 YYREEE (reference sequence). The CDR3 consists of 15 residues. Here the CDR3 DNA reads TGTGCCAGCAGCTTAGACAGGGGCTTACACAATGAGCAGTTCTTC. As protein: CASSLDRGLHNEQFF.

This chain uses TRBV5-1 with TRBJ1-3; D is uncertain. This CDR3 region has 15 residues. Germline-derived CDR1 and CDR2 are SGHRS and YFSETQ. Trimming removed 0 bases at V and 0 bases at J, with 7 bases between. CDR3 loop: CASSLAADSGNTIYF. In DNA, the CDR3 is TGCGCCAGCAGCTTGGCCGCAGACTCTGGAAACACCATATATTTT. The whole variable domain, remainder taken from reference TRBV5-1 and TRBJ1-3, is KAGVTQTPRYLIKTRGQQVTLSCSPISGHRSVSWYQQTPGQGLQFLFEYFSETQRNKGNFPGRFSGRQFSNSRSEMNVSTLELGDSALYLCASSLAADSGNTIYFGEGSWLTVV.

The rearrangement uses TRBV3-1 (or the pseudogene TRBV3-2) and TRBJ2-5, with 9 bases matching TRBD2. The CDR3 spans 17 residues. The V gene's germline CDR1 is LGHDT and CDR2 YNNKEL (reference sequence). V was clipped by 2 bases and J by 1 base; unmatched bases: 8. This chain's CDR3 is CASSQNVLAGSQETQYF. The CDR3 region has the DNA TGTGCCAGCAGCCAAAATGTGCTAGCGGGGAGCCAAGAGACCCAGTACTTC.

The V gene is TRBV28, the J gene TRBJ1-3; tentatively, D is TRBD1 (5 bases). Trimming pared 6 bases from V and 0 bases from J, leaving 15 bases between. The CDR3 length is 16 residues. CDR1 and CDR2 (germline): MDHEN, SYDVKM. The CDR3 is CASSRGSGGSGNTIYF. For the CDR3, the DNA is TGTGCCAGCAGCCGTGGGTCGGGGGGCTCTGGAAACACCATATATTTT.

This chain joins TRBV9 and TRBJ1-2; TRBD1 might be the D (6 bases). Germline CDR1 SGDLS, CDR2 YYNGEE. Trimming shortened V by 4 bases and J by 7 bases, and 20 bases separated the two germline ends. The CDR3 is 15 amino acids. CDR3 DNA: TGTGCCAGCAGCCCCATCGACGGGGGGGCAGGTGGCTACACCTTC. This translates into CASSPIDGGAGGYTF.

The V gene is TRBV6-1, the J gene TRBJ1-5, with 7 bases aligning to TRBD1. Looked up from germline, CDR1 is MNHNS and CDR2 is SASEGT. The CDR3 runs to 16 residues. Trimming took 4 bases from V and 0 from J; bases not matched to a gene: 6. The DNA of the CDR3 is TGTGCCAGCAGTGCCACAGGGGAGAATAGCAATCAGCCCCAGCATTTT. Its protein product is CASSATGENSNQPQHF.

V usage is TRBV15 and J usage is TRBJ2-2, with D possibly being TRBD1 (5 bases). The CDR3 loop spans 13 amino acids. V lost 11 bases, J lost 4 bases, and 14 bases lay in between. The germline CDR1 and CDR2 sequences are LNHNV and YYDKDF (reference sequence). The CDR3: CAARGSATGELFF. CDR3 nucleotides: TGTGCCGCAAGGGGTTCAGCCACCGGGGAGCTGTTTTTT. Variable domain in full (rest from reference TRBV15 and TRBJ2-2): DAMVIQNPRYQVTQFGKPVTLSCSQTLNHNVMYWYQQKSSQAPKLLFHYYDKDFNNEADTPDNFQSRRPNTSFCFLDIRSPGLGDTAMYLCAARGSATGELFFGEGSRLTVL.

In its sample, this clone was seen a few times. The chain couples TRBV19 to TRBJ2-1; D perhaps matches TRBD1 (6 bases). The CDR3 covers 15 residues. Between the trimmed V and J ends, which lost 6 bases and 1 base, there was a span of 13 bases. Germline-derived CDR1 and CDR2 are LNHDA and SQIVND (reference sequence). CDR3 DNA: TGTGCCAGTAGCGCCAGGGGACGTTCCTACAATGAGCAGTTCTTC. Protein sequence: CASSARGRSYNEQFF.

V and J are TRBV24-1 and TRBJ2-1, with D possibly TRBD2 on 6 matching bases. The CDR3 covers 16 residues. V was shortened by 3 bases and J by 4 bases, with 15 bases between the two germline ends. Germline assignment: CDR1 KGHDR and CDR2 SFDVKD. CDR3 nucleotides: TGTGCCACCAGTGATCCCATGGGGCTAGCGTACAATGAGCAGTTCTTC. It is translated as CATSDPMGLAYNEQFF.

The rearrangement links TRBV6-6 to TRBJ1-5; D uncertain. The germline V gene encodes CDR1 MNHNY and CDR2 SVGAGI (reference sequence). The CDR3 totals 16 residues. Between the trimmed V and J ends, which lost 0 bases and 4 bases, there was a span of 13 bases. CDR3 coding DNA: TGTGCCAGCAGTTACTCGGGCGCTTCAGTTAATCAGCCCCAGCATTTT. Translated, it gives CASSYSGASVNQPQHF.

This rearrangement joins TRBV5-1 to TRBJ1-1; the D is unclear. The ends were cut back, 5 bases at V and 0 bases at J, with 11 bases in the middle. The CDR3 totals 14 residues. CDR1 is SGHRS and CDR2 is YFSETQ in the germline V gene. CDR3 protein: CASSLRSLNTEAFF. The CDR3 DNA reads as TGCGCCAGCAGTTTGAGGAGCCTGAACACTGAAGCTTTCTTT.

This clone has a single count. V is TRBV7-2 and J is TRBJ1-6; 10 bases map to TRBD1. The V and J ends lost 7 bases and 7 bases, in that order; junction bases with no gene match: 7. This CDR3 has 15 residues. From germline, CDR1 is SGHTA and CDR2 FQGNSA. The CDR3 reads CASTRRTGGNSPLHF. The CDR3 DNA reads TGTGCCAGCACCCGTCGGACAGGGGGGAATTCACCCCTCCACTTT.

This chain uses TRBV7-9 with TRBJ2-5, with TRBD1 identical over 10 bases. The V gene's germline CDR1 is SEHNR and CDR2 FQNEAQ (reference sequence). The trim removed 5 bases at V and 5 bases at J, leaving 8 bases unmatched. This CDR3 contains 15 residues. The CDR3 is CASSRNWDRGETQYF. CDR3 nucleotides: TGTGCCAGCAGCCGGAATTGGGACAGGGGTGAGACCCAGTACTTC.

V usage is TRBV6-5 and J usage is TRBJ1-2; TRBD1 matches 9 bases. Germline CDR1 MNHEY, CDR2 SVGAGI. The CDR3 is 13 amino acids. Unmatched junction bases numbered 3, after V lost 6 bases and J lost 4 bases. The CDR3 bases are TGTGCCAGCAGAGGGACAGGGAGCTATGGCTACACCTTC. This codes for CASRGTGSYGYTF.

The genes are TRBV19 and TRBJ2-1; D might be TRBD2 (7 bases). V was shortened by 4 bases and J by 7 bases, with 14 bases between the two germline ends. Germline CDR1 is LNHDA and CDR2 is SQIVND (reference sequence). This CDR3 is built from 14 residues. CDR3 region: CASSSQQGGNEQFF. Written as DNA, the CDR3 is TGTGCCAGTAGTAGTCAACAGGGAGGGAATGAGCAGTTCTTC.

The chain has TRBV18 and TRBJ1-5; TRBD1 might be the D (6 bases). Germline V gene sequence: CDR1 KGHSH, CDR2 LQKENI. The V end lost 0 bases, the J end lost 3 bases, and 12 bases lay between the germline ends. The CDR3 consists of 16 residues. The CDR3 nucleotides are TGTGCCAGCTCACCACCCTCAGGGGATATCAATCAGCCCCAGCATTTT. Residues: CASSPPSGDINQPQHF.

The gene calls are TRBV5-4 and TRBJ1-6; TRBD1 is a possible D gene (6 bases). The CDR3 consists of 13 residues. The germline gives CDR1 SGHNT, CDR2 YYREEE (reference sequence). Between the trimmed V and J ends, which lost 6 bases and 6 bases, there was a span of 10 bases. This chain's CDR3 is CASTVDSNSPLHF. The DNA of the CDR3 is TGTGCCAGCACCGTGGACAGTAATTCACCCCTCCACTTT.

The chain is built from TRBV7-8 and TRBJ1-1, with 8 bases identical to TRBD1. The CDR3 extends over 13 amino acids. Germline CDR1 SGHVS, CDR2 FQNEAQ. V shed 1 base, J shed 6 bases, and the junction held 1 base outside the gene matches. DNA for the CDR3: TGTGCCAGCAGCTTAGTACAGGGGGCTGAAGCTTTCTTT. This translates into CASSLVQGAEAFF. The full variable domain, rest sourced from reference TRBV7-8 and TRBJ1-1, is GAGVSQSPRYKVAKRGQDVALRCDPISGHVSLFWYQQALGQGPEFLTYFQNEAQLDKSGLPSDRFFAERPEGSVSTLKIQRTQQEDSAVYLCASSLVQGAEAFFGQGTRLTVV.

This clone was seen only once. V and J are TRBV13 and TRBJ2-7, with 11 bases fitting TRBD2. From germline, CDR1 is PRHDT and CDR2 FYEKMQ (reference sequence). This CDR3 contains 14 residues. Losses at the gene ends were 5 bases for V and 3 bases for J; bases not matched to a gene: 3. CDR3 nucleotide sequence: TGTGCCAGCAGCGCCGGGACTAGCGGCTACGAGCAGTACTTC. Translated, it gives CASSAGTSGYEQYF.

This sequence joins TRBV28 and TRBJ2-3, with a tentative D call TRBD1 (6 bases). The CDR3 covers 15 residues. V was pared by 5 bases and J by 4 bases, with 16 bases between. The germline V gene encodes CDR1 MDHEN and CDR2 SYDVKM. The CDR3 DNA reads as TGTGCCAGCAGTACGGACAGTCCGGCGGCAGATACGCAGTATTTT. Residues: CASSTDSPAADTQYF.

This chain connects TRBV9 to TRBJ2-2; a weak D match, TRBD2 (6 bases). Trimming took 4 bases from V and 6 from J, leaving 13 bases between them. Germline CDR1 is SGDLS and CDR2 is YYNGEE. The CDR3 is made up of 14 amino acids. The CDR3 loop reads CASSPRGGPGELFF. CDR3 coding DNA: TGTGCCAGCAGCCCCCGAGGAGGGCCCGGGGAGCTGTTTTTT.

This clone was observed once. The rearrangement joins TRBV11-2 to TRBJ2-1; D uncertain. CDR3 length: 15 amino acids. With 0 bases removed from V and 0 bases from J, the gap between germline ends came to 6 bases. The germline V gene has CDR1 SGHAT and CDR2 FQNNGV. The CDR3 nucleotides read TGTGCCAGCAGCTTAGAGCGGAGCTCCTACAATGAGCAGTTCTTC. Translation: CASSLERSSYNEQFF. The whole variable domain, remainder taken from reference TRBV11-2 and TRBJ2-1, is EAGVAQSPRYKIIEKRQSVAFWCNPISGHATLYWYQQILGQGPKLLIQFQNNGVVDDSQLPKDRFSAERLKGVDSTLKIQPAKLEDSAVYLCASSLERSSYNEQFFGPGTRLTVL.

The chain recombines TRBV5-1 with TRBJ2-2, with a possible D match to TRBD2 (5 bases). CDR1 and CDR2 from the germline V gene are SGHRS and YFSETQ. V was clipped by 3 bases and J by 8 bases, with 14 bases between them. The CDR3 loop spans 14 amino acids. In nucleotides, the CDR3 is TGCGCCAGCAGCTGGCAGGAGGAGGAAGGGGAGCTGTTTTTT. Its translation: CASSWQEEEGELFF.

The count of this clone is one. The V call is TRBV6-5, the J call TRBJ1-1; 11 nucleotides agree with TRBD1. This CDR3 region has 13 residues. J lost 10 bases, V lost 8 bases, and 9 bases had no gene match. CDR1 MNHEY and CDR2 SVGAGI come from the germline V gene. The CDR3 DNA follows: TGTGCCAGCCCGGACAGGGGGCTTGACGGAGCTTTCTTT. Amino acids: CASPDRGLDGAFF.

The chain uses TRBV28 and TRBJ1-2; 7 bases align to TRBD1. V was pared by 6 bases and J by 2 bases, with 6 bases of the junction left unmatched. Germline V gives CDR1 MDHEN, CDR2 SYDVKM. There are 14 residues in the CDR3. CDR3 nucleotide sequence: TGTGCCAGCAGCTCGTCGACAGGGAACTATGGCTACACCTTC. Its protein product is CASSSSTGNYGYTF.

The V call is TRBV6-2 or TRBV6-3, the J call TRBJ2-7; no clear D gene. Trimming removed 7 bases at V and 2 bases at J, with 15 bases between. Germline lookup yields CDR1 MNHEY and CDR2 SVGEGT. The CDR3 extends over 14 amino acids. The CDR3 is CASTPMGVTYEQYF. The CDR3 DNA sequence: TGTGCCAGCACCCCCATGGGCGTAACCTACGAGCAGTACTTC.